A single sample gave rise to the 26 T cell receptor beta chains below, sequenced in a study of T cell repertoires in cytomegalovirus infection (dated by TCRdb to the late 2010s). The sequencing machine was an Illumina HiSeq 1500. TCRdb trimmed public reads at Q25 via fastp, called clones via MiXCR and kept in-frame beta chains. Each CDR3 protein appears once, grouped with its most common genes and DNA. For this sample there are some 350,000 distinct CDR3 sequences; 25% to 30% appear just once. The ten largest make up 20% of the sample. For these TCRs, the target antigens are not known. The intended sense of this specimen's treatment or condition label: in vitro stimulation with specific CMV peptide epitopes to enrich CMV-specific T cells. Material: cultured PBMCs, obtained from culture after CMV antigen stimulation. All receptors derive from a human donor in good health (CMV status not recorded). Some clones in this sample may be carry-over from other donors' samples.

This chain connects TRBV5-4 to TRBJ1-4, with 10 bases that match TRBD1. Losses at the gene ends were 4 bases for V and 8 bases for J; bases not matched to a gene: 8. Germline V gene data show CDR1 as SGHNT and CDR2 as YYREEE (reference sequence). This CDR3 spans 15 amino acids. CDR3 amino acids: CASSREGQGYEKLFF. Here the CDR3 DNA reads TGTGCCAGCAGCCGTGAGGGACAGGGGTACGAAAAACTGTTTTTT.

The genes are TRBV29-1 and TRBJ2-5, with D perhaps assigned TRBD1 or TRBD2 (5 bases each). The germline gives CDR1 SQVTM, CDR2 ANQGSEA. The CDR3 extends over 13 amino acids. The germline V and J ends were trimmed by 3 bases and 0 bases, with 8 bases remaining between them. CDR3 in amino acids: CSVDGTDQETQYF. The CDR3 DNA sequence: TGCAGCGTTGACGGGACGGACCAAGAGACCCAGTACTTC.

This clonotype was seen ten or more times. This chain connects TRBV7-8 to TRBJ1-5; weak D call: TRBD1 (5 bases). This CDR3 is 18 amino acids long. Germline V gene sequence: CDR1 SGHVS, CDR2 FQNEAQ. Trimming removed 9 bases at V and 0 bases at J, with 24 bases between. The CDR3 protein is CASGGFSTDSYSNQPQHF. As DNA, the CDR3 is TGTGCCAGTGGGGGTTTCTCGACCGACTCCTATAGCAATCAGCCCCAGCATTTT.

The genes are TRBV4-2 and TRBJ2-2, with D perhaps given as TRBD1 or TRBD2 (5 bases each). The CDR3 covers 19 residues. V lost 1 base and J 5 bases, leaving 23 bases between the germline ends. Germline-derived CDR1 and CDR2 are LGHNA and YNFKEQ. The CDR3 region has the DNA TGTGCCAGCAGCCAAGTCGTGAGGTGGGCCGGGACGCAAACCGGGGAGCTGTTTTTT. It translates to CASSQVVRWAGTQTGELFF.

The V call is TRBV6-5, the J call TRBJ2-1, with 9 bases lining up with TRBD1. The germline V gene has CDR1 MNHEY and CDR2 SVGAGI. V shed 6 bases, J shed 6 bases, and the junction held 9 bases outside the gene matches. CDR3 size: 15 residues. CDR3 region: CASRAGTGRVNEQFF. The CDR3 DNA reads as TGTGCCAGCAGAGCCGGGACAGGGAGGGTCAATGAGCAGTTCTTC.

The chain couples TRBV7-6 to TRBJ1-1, with D unclear. CDR1 and CDR2 (germline): SGHVS, FNYEAQ. The CDR3 contains 13 residues. V dropped 5 bases and J dropped 0 bases, with 7 bases sitting between them. CDR3 in amino acids: CASSKYLNTEAFF. The CDR3 nucleotides are TGTGCCAGCAGCAAATACTTGAACACTGAAGCTTTCTTT.

The V call is TRBV11-2, the J call TRBJ1-6; a weak D match, TRBD1 (6 bases). The CDR3 sequence is 15 residues long. Germline V lookup: CDR1 SGHAT, CDR2 FQNNGV. V was trimmed by 5 bases and J by 7 bases, leaving 15 bases between them. CDR3 DNA: TGTGCCAGCAGCGTTGGCGGGGGGCTGAATTCACCCCTCCACTTT. Residues: CASSVGGGLNSPLHF.

This clonotype came up once. The J gene is TRBJ1-2, the V gene TRBV28; perhaps TRBD1 as D (6 bases). CDR3 length: 12 amino acids. Looked up from germline, CDR1 is MDHEN and CDR2 is SYDVKM. The CDR3 protein is CAGGRMNYGYTF. CDR3 nucleotide sequence: TGTGCAGGGGGGAGAATGAACTATGGCTACACCTTC.

This clonotype was picked up a small number of times. The V gene is TRBV2, the J gene TRBJ1-2, with 7 bases aligning to TRBD1. V lost 4 bases to trimming and J lost 4 bases; unmatched junction nucleotides: 6. Germline CDR1 is SNHLY and CDR2 is FYNNEI. The CDR3 consists of 14 residues. The CDR3 region is CASSGQGMIYGYTF. The CDR3 DNA follows: TGTGCCAGCAGTGGACAGGGAATGATCTATGGCTACACCTTC.

The genes are TRBV19 and TRBJ1-1; TRBD1 agrees at 11 bases. The germline V gene has CDR1 LNHDA and CDR2 SQIVND (reference sequence). J lost 4 bases, V lost 3 bases, and 7 bases had no gene match. CDR3 size: 16 residues. This CDR3 reads CASSIRTGGKGTEAFF. CDR3 DNA sequence: TGTGCCAGTAGTATCAGGACAGGGGGCAAGGGCACTGAAGCTTTCTTT.

This clonotype was observed a few times. The chain uses TRBV28 and TRBJ2-7; TRBD1 matches 10 bases. Germline CDR1 and CDR2: MDHEN and SYDVKM. V dropped 2 bases and J dropped 5; count of bases not matched to a gene: 9. This CDR3 has 16 amino acids. CDR3 residues: CASSLSRGQGPHEQYF. The CDR3 DNA reads TGTGCCAGCAGTTTAAGTAGGGGACAGGGGCCCCACGAGCAGTACTTC. The whole variable domain, filled in from reference TRBV28 and TRBJ2-7, reads DVKVTQSSRYLVKRTGEKVFLECVQDMDHENMFWYRQDPGLGLRLIYFSYDVKMKEKGDIPEGYSVSREKKERFSLILESASTNQTSMYLCASSLSRGQGPHEQYFGPGTRLTVT.

The genes are TRBV5-1 and TRBJ1-1; tentatively, D is TRBD1 (5 bases). The V and J ends lost 0 bases and 4 bases respectively, with 16 bases between them. CDR3 length equals 16 residues. Germline V gene lookup returns CDR1 SGHRS and CDR2 YFSETQ. The CDR3 spells CASSLADAFGGTEAFF. CDR3 coding DNA: TGCGCCAGCAGCTTGGCCGACGCTTTTGGGGGCACTGAAGCTTTCTTT.

In this sample, this clonotype turned up once. The chain recombines TRBV29-1 with TRBJ1-1; perhaps TRBD1 as D (6 bases). V lost 3 bases, J lost 5 bases, and 16 bases lay in between. The CDR3 spans 14 residues. Germline V gene sequence: CDR1 SQVTM, CDR2 ANQGSEA. The CDR3 region has the DNA TGCAGCGTTGATGGGGGGGCGATTCGAACTGAAGCTTTCTTT. It specifies CSVDGGAIRTEAFF.

There are a few counts of this clonotype. The V and J genes are TRBV5-6 and TRBJ1-1; possible D gene TRBD1, 5 bases. Per germline, CDR1 SGHDT and CDR2 YYEEEE. Between the trimmed V and J ends, which lost 4 bases and 7 bases, there was a span of 14 bases. The length of the CDR3 is 13 residues. DNA for the CDR3: TGTGCCAGCAGCGGGGTCGGGGGTGGTGAAGCTTTCTTT. Translation: CASSGVGGGEAFF.

Ten or more counts support this clonotype. The gene calls are TRBV7-8 and TRBJ2-1; D unclear. The CDR3 covers 17 residues. Trimming cost V 2 bases and J 0 bases, with 14 bases left between them. Germline CDR1 and CDR2: SGHVS and FQNEAQ. The CDR3 loop is CASSLRSAESSYNEQFF. In DNA form, the CDR3 reads TGTGCCAGCAGCTTACGGTCGGCGGAGAGCTCCTACAATGAGCAGTTCTTC.

This clonotype appeared a few times. The chain employs TRBV6-5 and TRBJ2-1; D ambiguous. The CDR3 contains 17 residues. CDR1 MNHEY and CDR2 SVGAGI come from the germline V gene. With 0 bases removed from V and 0 bases from J, the gap between germline ends came to 12 bases. The CDR3 DNA reads as TGTGCCAGCAGTTACTCCACCCAGGCGGTCTCCTACAATGAGCAGTTCTTC. It codes for CASSYSTQAVSYNEQFF.

V is TRBV5-1 and J is TRBJ2-6; D is ambiguous. The CDR3 has 17 amino acids. Germline lookup yields CDR1 SGHRS and CDR2 YFSETQ. The ends were cut back, 3 bases at V and 0 bases at J, with 13 bases in the middle. CDR3 sequence reads: CASSSRTQGSGANVLTF. The DNA for the CDR3 is TGCGCCAGCAGCTCGCGTACCCAAGGCTCTGGGGCCAACGTCCTGACTTTC.

This clonotype showed up just a few times. The rearrangement uses TRBV12-3 or TRBV12-4 and TRBJ1-3, with unresolved D. The CDR3 is 15 amino acids. Trimming cost V 7 bases and J 4 bases, with 17 bases left between them. The CDR3 coding sequence is TGTGCCAGCAAGATGGGAGTTCAATCGGGAAACACCATATATTTT. This encodes CASKMGVQSGNTIYF.

This clonotype was observed a few times. The chain joins TRBV12-3 or TRBV12-4 to TRBJ1-5, with D maybe TRBD1 (5 bases). The CDR3 contains 15 residues. The ends were cut back, 2 bases at V and 8 bases at J, with 16 bases in the middle. The CDR3 region is CASSLRETGGEPQHF. DNA of the CDR3: TGTGCCAGCAGTTTAAGGGAAACGGGGGGGGAGCCCCAGCATTTT.

The chain combines TRBV6-2 or TRBV6-3 with TRBJ2-3; maybe TRBD2 (6 bases). Germline loops: CDR1 MNHEY, CDR2 SVGEGT. The V end was cut by 8 bases, the J end by 4 bases, with 13 bases between. CDR3 length equals 13 residues. CDR3 residues: CASQTGGADTQYF. DNA of the CDR3: TGTGCCAGCCAAACCGGGGGTGCAGATACGCAGTATTTT.

The chain recombines TRBV10-3 with TRBJ1-2, with 9 bases aligning to TRBD1. CDR3 length: 13 amino acids. Germline values: CDR1 ENHRY, CDR2 SYGVKD. The V and J ends lost 4 bases and 9 bases, in that order; junction bases with no gene match: 6. The DNA of the CDR3 is TGTGCCATCAGTGGGGGACAGGGCCGGAGCTACACCTTC. Its translation: CAISGGQGRSYTF.

This clonotype was counted a few times. The V call is TRBV10-3, the J call TRBJ1-1; D is unresolved. V gave up 3 bases and J gave up 1 base, with 12 bases separating them. Germline CDR1 and CDR2: ENHRY and SYGVKD. The CDR3 contains 15 residues. DNA for the CDR3: TGTGCCATCAGTGATAAGGGCTCGGGGAACACTGAAGCTTTCTTT. Translating it yields CAISDKGSGNTEAFF.

A few counts support this clonotype. V gene TRBV6-1 combines with J gene TRBJ2-6; no firm D call. Trimming took off 2 bases at V and 2 bases at J, with 1 base between the two ends. This CDR3 is built from 13 residues. Germline CDR1 reads MNHNS; CDR2 reads SASEGT. The DNA of the CDR3 is TGTGCCAGCAGTGAAACTGGGGCCAACGTCCTGACTTTC. Translated: CASSETGANVLTF.

This chain links TRBV7-8 with TRBJ2-5, with 7 positions matching TRBD2. After removal of 0 bases from V and 2 bases from J, the junction contained 6 bases not matched to a gene. The CDR3 spans 16 residues. Germline V gene sequence: CDR1 SGHVS, CDR2 FQNEAQ. CDR3 bases: TGTGCCAGCAGCTTAGCGTTGCGGGGGAAGCAAGAGACCCAGTACTTC. Amino acids: CASSLALRGKQETQYF.

Many counts were recorded for this clonotype. V usage is TRBV7-2 and J usage is TRBJ2-1; no clear D gene. The CDR3 has 15 residues. V lost 1 base and J lost 0, with 7 bases in between. From germline, CDR1 is SGHTA and CDR2 FQGNSA. The DNA for the CDR3 is TGTGCCAGCAGCTTAGAGGCAGACTCCTACAATGAGCAGTTCTTC. Translation: CASSLEADSYNEQFF.

This clonotype was seen more than once but under ten times. V gene TRBV6-1 combines with J gene TRBJ1-1; D gene unclear. Trimming left V 4 bases short and J 1 base short, with 7 bases between. The CDR3 has 13 residues. The germline V gene has CDR1 MNHNS and CDR2 SASEGT. CDR3 bases: TGTGCCAGCAGTGCTTCGGAGAACACTGAAGCTTTCTTT. Translated, it gives CASSASENTEAFF.